Below, 10 T cell receptor beta chains from the same sample are listed, as sequenced in a study of regulatory T cells in long-lasting Graves disease. Time point noted: newly diagnosed GD, antithyroid drugs for less than 3 months. From RNA extracted from PBMCs, the TCR library was made. With iRepertoire HTBI primers and Arm-PCR of CDR3 regions, TCR beta libraries were built. TCRdb passed the multiplex PCR reads through MiXCR, listing each CDR3 protein once. Of about 620,000 distinct CDR3 sequences in the sample, about 15% are singletons; the top ten hold about 17%. Another study also made use of these data, one on T cells in Graves' hyperthyroidism and ophthalmopathy.

The sequencing used peripheral blood mononuclear cells (PBMCs), collected at new diagnosis, from a patient treated with antithyroid drugs. Receptors were obtained from a woman aged 30 to 39 with Graves disease.

This clonotype was counted only a few times. The gene calls are TRBV5-5 and TRBJ1-3; TRBD1 aligns across 9 bases. CDR3 length equals 16 residues. V shed 0 bases and J 1 base; nucleotides not matched to a gene: 2. Germline CDR1 is SGHKS and CDR2 is YYEKEE (reference sequence). CDR3 protein: CASSLDRGQSGNTIYF. The CDR3 DNA reads TGTGCCAGCAGCTTGGACAGGGGGCAATCTGGAAACACCATATATTTT. Filled out from reference TRBV5-5 and TRBJ1-3, the complete variable domain reads DAGVTQSPTHLIKTRGQQVTLRCSPISGHKSVSWYQQVLGQGPQFIFQYYEKEERGRGNFPDRFSARQFPNYSSELNVNALLLGDSALYLCASSLDRGQSGNTIYFGEGSWLTVV.

This clonotype has just a few counts. V usage is TRBV5-4 and J usage is TRBJ2-3; D unresolved. The germline V gene has CDR1 SGHNT and CDR2 YYREEE (reference sequence). V was cut by 0 bases and J by 1 base, with 12 bases left in between. There are 16 residues in the CDR3. The CDR3 loop is CASSLGLAIGTDTQYF. CDR3 in DNA: TGTGCCAGCAGCTTGGGACTCGCAATAGGCACAGATACGCAGTATTTT.

This clonotype was detected ten times or more. The chain joins TRBV7-2 to TRBJ2-1; 10 bases map to TRBD2. Germline V gives CDR1 SGHTA, CDR2 FQGNSA. CDR3 length: 18 residues. After removal of 5 bases from V and 6 bases from J, the junction contained 16 bases not matched to a gene. The CDR3 region is CASSPRTSGTTPLNEQFF. The CDR3, as DNA: TGTGCCAGCAGCCCGCGGACTAGCGGAACAACTCCACTCAATGAGCAGTTCTTC.

CDR3 residues: CASSSTTSGNRYEQFF. The CDR3 region has the DNA TGTGCCAGCAGCTCCACGACTAGCGGGAATCGTTACGAGCAGTTCTTC. The rearrangement uses TRBV7-2 and TRBJ2-1; 11 bases are a match to TRBD2. The germline CDR1 and CDR2 sequences are SGHTA and FQGNSA. V dropped 4 bases and J dropped 10; count of bases not matched to a gene: 12. The CDR3 spans 16 residues.

On this clonotype: A read error may account for a junction end that differs from germline. The genes are TRBV14 and TRBJ2-2, with 10 nucleotides matching TRBD1. Germline-derived CDR1 and CDR2 are SGHDN and FVKESK. CDR3 length equals 18 residues. CDR3 protein: CASSHRATGTGVPGELFF. The CDR3 bases are TGCGCCAGCAGCCATCGTGCGACCGGGACAGGGGTCCCCGGGGAGCTGTTTTTT.

This rearrangement joins TRBV4-2 to TRBJ2-1, with 11 bases fitting TRBD2. Unmatched junction bases numbered 6, after V lost 4 bases and J lost 7 bases. Germline V gene lookup returns CDR1 LGHNA and CDR2 YNFKEQ. This CDR3 is 15 amino acids long. The CDR3 reads CASSRGLAAENEQFF. The CDR3 bases are TGTGCCAGCAGCCGGGGACTAGCGGCGGAAAATGAGCAGTTCTTC.

This clonotype has more than one count but fewer than ten. The chain combines TRBV29-1 with TRBJ1-6, with D possibly TRBD1 on 5 matching bases. The CDR3 covers 12 residues. Germline CDR1 reads SQVTM; CDR2 reads ANQGSEA. Between the trimmed V and J ends, which lost 3 bases and 13 bases, there was a span of 13 bases. The CDR3 sequence is CSVEMGPGPLHF. CDR3 coding DNA: TGCAGCGTTGAGATGGGACCGGGGCCCCTCCACTTT.

This clonotype showed up just a few times. J is TRBJ2-5 and V is TRBV10-1; D is unclear. CDR3 length: 13 amino acids. The ends were cut back, 4 bases at V and 5 bases at J, with 11 bases in the middle. CDR1 is WNHNN, CDR2 SYGVQD, per germline (reference sequence). The CDR3 sequence: CASSGRVSETQYF. The CDR3, as DNA: TGCGCCAGCAGTGGAAGGGTTTCTGAGACCCAGTACTTC.

This clonotype was detected a few times. J is TRBJ1-6 and V is TRBV7-3, with no clear D. From germline, CDR1 is SGHTA and CDR2 FQGTGA. This CDR3 spans 15 amino acids. V lost 0 bases to trimming and J lost 0 bases, with 3 bases between them. This CDR3 is CASSLTGSYNSPLHF. CDR3 nucleotides: TGTGCCAGCAGCTTAACGGGCTCCTATAATTCACCCCTCCACTTT. Full variable domain (rest looked up from reference TRBV7-3 and TRBJ1-6): GAGVSQTPSNKVTEKGKYVELRCDPISGHTALYWYRQSLGQGPEFLIYFQGTGAADDSGLPNDRFFAVRPEGSVSTLKIQRTERGDSAVYLCASSLTGSYNSPLHFGNGTRLTVT.

This chain uses TRBV5-1 with TRBJ1-4; no definite D call. This CDR3 comprises 15 residues. V dropped 6 bases and J dropped 6 bases, with 18 bases sitting between them. CDR1 SGHRS and CDR2 YFSETQ come from the germline V gene. DNA for the CDR3: TGCGCCAGCACCCCGAACGGTTCCGGGGATGAAAAACTGTTTTTT. This translates into CASTPNGSGDEKLFF.